This paragraph reports one T cell receptor (beta chain). Its antigen is still unknown. The sample comes from a study of cytomegalovirus exposure and HLA in healthy donors (dated by TCRdb to about 2017). Regarding the research as a whole: According to an earlier analysis of 550 to 750 of the donors, about 180 million T cells yielded over 100 million unique TCR beta sequences and approximately 300 Gb of sequence data. To predict cytomegalovirus infection status, the study combined high-throughput TCR immunosequencing, statistical association of individual TCRs with disease status, and machine learning. Donor age, sex, ethnicity and CMV serostatus were collected together with the repertoire data. Among roughly 400 genotyped donors of the cohort, an average of approximately 240,000 unique TCR beta nucleotide sequences was sequenced per donor, of which about 18% were non-productive. HLA typing included class I and class II loci at four-digit resolution. Typing coverage differed by locus: A, B, C, DRB1 and DQB1 were typed in about 620-630 donors, DQA1 in roughly 500, DPA1 in 600 to 610, and DPB1 in just under 490. All discovery cohort repertoires had been generated on a single sequencing platform. The study aimed to test whether cataloging public T cell receptors could reveal signatures of past pathogen exposure. Besides the first cohort of roughly 660 subjects, a separate validation cohort made up of roughly 130 different subjects was used. Of the 300 to 500 genotyped donors, 80% to 90% were placed in the genetic ancestry cluster associated with self-reported Caucasian donors. A later genetic analysis took genome-wide SNP genotypes for about 55% of the 666 donors and used that subset as a discovery cohort. Because of strong linkage in the cohort, 5 or 6 DR-DQ haplotypes were treated as single units for association and clustering. A later analysis re-examined previously published TCR beta repertoires from several hundred donors and added high-resolution HLA genotyping to investigate patterns of TCR occurrence. The later analysis used no new phenotypic data to find candidate immune exposures, relying instead on TCR beta sequences and their occurrence across donors. Roughly 310 gigabases of sequencing data and around 87 million unique TCR sequences were included in an early release covering around 600 HLA-typed donors. The T cell repertoires of 666 subjects were profiled by immunosequencing and related to cytomegalovirus serostatus. In an earlier analysis of a few hundred of the donors, high-throughput TCR beta sequencing was used to judge whether each TCR beta V gene segment behaved as functional or pseudogenic. What the study reported, not specific to this receptor: The study listed over 150 TCR beta chains as associated with cytomegalovirus. A later genetic analysis reported fewer N-insertions in productive TCRs among donors in an Asian-associated ancestry cluster than the roughly 700-donor mean. A further reported finding was that TCR beta sequences accurately predicted the HLA-A and HLA-B alleles for most subjects in the first cohort. This cohort had only TCR beta chains sequenced, and the lack of alpha or paired-chain data limited which features could be detected. About 17 rarely observed V segments, including chromosome 9 orphons, were excluded from the earlier analysis of approximately 500 of the donors because counts were too low. Most CMV-associated TCR beta chains appeared to be HLA-restricted in a later analysis, and the HLA associations seemed to be driven largely by CMV exposure. Correlated functional status among segregating V segments might be attributable to linkage disequilibrium, but an unknown experimental factor could not be ruled out. The classifier was reported to diagnose cytomegalovirus status with high specificity and sensitivity in both the original and validation cohorts. The authors suggested that the approach could potentially be generalized to other disease states and immunological phenotypes. A later genetic analysis associated a missense DCLRE1C variant with V-gene and J-gene trimming of TCR beta chains, and an independent cohort replicated the association. In vitro tests confirmed that three of the cytomegalovirus-associated TCR beta chains recognize cytomegalovirus antigens. Compared with equally common non-associated chains, HLA-associated TCR beta chains in a later analysis were more clonally expanded and had lower generation probabilities. According to a later analysis, TCR association rates differed among HLA loci, with DRB1 alleles showing the most associated TCRs and HLA-C alleles showing the fewest. At a false discovery rate of 0.05, a later analysis linked about 16,000 TCR beta sequences to specific HLA alleles. Assigning TCR associations to individual alleles was difficult when HLA alleles, especially DR and DQ, strongly co-occurred. In an earlier analysis of fewer than 700 of the donors, most TCR beta V segments appeared in productive rearrangements about 87% or about 30% of the time, broadly matching IMGT annotations. Roughly uniform sequencing depth across donors was assumed in presence/absence analyses, although this assumption may not hold. According to a later analysis, parvovirus B19, influenza, CMV and Epstein-Barr virus appeared linked to several top co-occurrence clusters. A cluster of highly shared sequence variants was judged likely to represent a technical artifact of the sequencing pipeline. The only immune exposure information available for the cohort was CMV serostatus. Because HLA typing was missing for some donors at each locus, association tests included only the typed subset. Most TCR sequences were seen in very few donors, while some public TCRs were found in many individuals.

Library preparation employed the immunoSEQ multiplex PCR assay. For the multiplex PCR, a mixture combining 60 forward primers for TCR Vbeta segments and 13 reverse primers for TCR Jbeta segments was used. The CDR3 region of rearranged TCR beta genes was amplified from genomic DNA by a multiplex PCR assay. The Illumina HiSeq System was used to sequence the amplified TCR beta libraries as 87-base-pair reads. The authors' analysis ran thus. Across the 500 to 850 repertoires, a later analysis counted some 81 million unique TCR beta chains, approximately 10 million of which were shared by at least two donors. To remove PCR and sequencing errors, raw reads were error-corrected and collapsed into unique sequences using a nearest-neighbor algorithm that merged closely related sequences. Alignment of CDR3 sequences to IMGT reference sequences was used to assign V, D and J gene segments. For a sequence to be retained, a match of at least six nucleotides was required to both a V gene segment and a J gene segment. Rearrangements were called productive when the CDR3 lacked stop codons and stayed in frame with V and J; all others were non-productive. Following IMGT convention, CDR3 was defined as the stretch from the second conserved V-encoded cysteine up to the conserved J-encoded phenylalanine. Sequences without an unambiguous match to a single V gene segment were excluded from the earlier analysis of about 630 of the donors. In an earlier analysis of a few hundred of the donors, V segments were called functional above 56.7% productive rearrangements and were called segregating when the between-donor standard deviation exceeded 5%. A statistical classification framework was built for diagnosing cytomegalovirus status from the catalog of TCR beta chain sequences. In a later analysis, V and J genes were assigned by comparing TCR nucleotide sequences against IMGT/GENE-DB human TR gene sequences. The TCRdist pipeline was used in a later analysis to assign CDR3 sequences and most-parsimonious VDJ recombination scenarios. In a later analysis, each TCR beta chain was defined by its CDR3 amino acid sequence together with its V-gene family, and reads lacking a unique V-gene family were excluded. To address suspected cross-contamination and a sequencing artifact, a later analysis removed several hundred highly shared, low-generation-probability nucleotide sequences. In a later analysis, a clonal expansion index was calculated for each public chain from normalized within-repertoire ranks of inferred template counts. In a later analysis, generation probabilities were computed with a VDJ recombination model fitted to out-of-frame rearrangements, and the resulting probabilities were checked against IGoR. In a later analysis, TCR-TCR, TCR-HLA and TCR-CMV co-occurrence was scored with hypergeometric tests, and a repertoire-size bias correction was applied to TCR pairs. False discovery rates were estimated in a later analysis by permuting HLA or CMV assignments 20 times. In a later analysis, co-occurring TCRs were grouped using DBSCAN, with TCRdist sequence similarity added in when clustering inside HLA-allele-positive subsets. Repertoires with fewer than 30,000 or more than 120,000 public chains, plus five repertoires with anomalous nucleotide sharing, were excluded from co-occurrence clustering. TCRdb obtained this table from immuneACCESS and retained in-frame rearrangements with V and J assigned. These tables miss some clones; where compared with another copy, unresolved V genes account for less than half of the shortfall, and the remainder is unexplained. The D gene and trimming were derived from the DNA, and the V and J assignments and clone size from that table. The record for this sample contains 150,000 to 200,000 clones. The leading ten clones occupy 6.5% of the sample.

The cohort was made up of several hundred healthy bone marrow donors. Cohort members were all nominally healthy when sampled, although unrecorded immune exposures were likely present. The donor was CMV seronegative and belonged to the group of 350 or so seronegative cohort members. Every donor gave a peripheral blood sample, and the peripheral blood mononuclear cells from that sample were used for TCR beta sequencing. The Qiagen DNeasy Blood Extraction Kit was used to extract genomic DNA from the blood cell samples. This TCR derives from a man under 40 in good health and CMV-seronegative. Sequencing was carried out using PBMCs.

The CDR3 protein sequence reads: CASSMRERNNEKLFF. The sequenced DNA is TGTGCCAGTAGTATGCGGGAGAGGAATAATGAAAAACTGTTTTTT. The chain employs TRBV19 and TRBJ1-4; the D gene cannot be named for sure. CDR1 and CDR2 are read off the germline V gene (reference sequence) as LNHDA and SQIVND. The junction shows trimming of 3 bases on V and 4 bases on J, plus 12 bases between the germline ends. The CDR3 spans 15 residues, from the cysteine through the phenylalanine. Here the CDR3 DNA is all that survives: 45 bases in frame from base 1.